Below are 24 T cell receptor beta chains sequenced from a single sample in a study of cytomegalovirus exposure and HLA in healthy donors. The PCR contained 60 Vbeta and 13 Jbeta primers. TCRdb's copy holds only in-frame clones and misses some; the assay was immunoSEQ multiplex PCR. The sample has 150,000 to 200,000 clones, 78% seen once. The sequenced sample consisted of PBMCs. These TCRs come from a female donor in good health and CMV-seronegative.

This chain uses TRBV5-4 with TRBJ2-7; perhaps TRBD2 as D (6 bases). CDR1 is SGHNT and CDR2 is YYREEE in the germline V gene (reference sequence). V lost 5 bases, J lost 0 bases, and 18 bases lay in between. CDR3 length: 16 amino acids. CDR3 nucleotides: TGTGCCAGCAGGGATGAGGGACTCACAAACTCCTACGAGCAGTACTTC. Translated, it gives CASRDEGLTNSYEQYF. The whole variable domain, remainder taken from reference TRBV5-4 and TRBJ2-7, is ETGVTQSPTHLIKTRGQQVTLRCSSQSGHNTVSWYQQALGQGPQFIFQYYREEENGRGNFPPRFSGLQFPNYSSELNVNALELDDSALYLCASRDEGLTNSYEQYFGPGTRLTVT.

The rearrangement links TRBV19 to TRBJ1-5; unclear D gene. The germline V and J ends were trimmed by 8 bases and 0 bases, with 17 bases remaining between them. The CDR3 has 16 residues. The germline gives CDR1 LNHDA, CDR2 SQIVND (reference sequence). CDR3 residues: CASRPWRSLSNQPQHF. CDR3 DNA sequence: TGTGCCAGTCGACCCTGGAGGTCCCTTAGCAATCAGCCCCAGCATTTT.

This clone was detected only once. The V gene is TRBV29-1, the J gene TRBJ1-1, with 10 bases fitting TRBD1. Trimming took 7 bases from V and 4 from J; bases not matched to a gene: 6. The CDR3 extends over 13 amino acids. Germline CDR1 and CDR2: SQVTM and ANQGSEA. The CDR3: CSARQGAVTEAFF. The CDR3 DNA is TGCAGCGCCCGACAGGGGGCGGTCACTGAAGCTTTCTTT.

Remarks on this clone: At one of its ends the junction is not consistent with the germline gene, which may arise from a read error. The chain joins TRBV7-9 to TRBJ2-7, with 7 positions matching TRBD1. This CDR3 spans 17 amino acids. Germline V gene lookup returns CDR1 SEHNR and CDR2 FQNEAQ (reference sequence). CDR3 residues: CSSSPPFSDRDSYEQYF. For the CDR3, the DNA is TGTTCCAGCAGCCCACCTTTTAGTGACAGGGACTCCTACGAGCAGTACTTC. The whole variable domain, remainder taken from reference TRBV7-9 and TRBJ2-7, is DTGVSQNPRHKITKRGQNVTFRCDPISEHNRLYWYRQTLGQGPEFLTYFQNEAQLEKSRLLSDRFSAERPKGSFSTLEIQRTEQGDSAMYLCSSSPPFSDRDSYEQYFGPGTRLTVT.

On this clone itself: Germline and junction disagree at one end, which may indicate a read error. The chain carries TRBV5-1 and TRBJ1-5; possible D gene TRBD1, 5 bases. The V gene's germline CDR1 is SGHRS and CDR2 YFSETQ. This CDR3 has 14 residues. The CDR3, as DNA: TGCGCCAGCAGTTTGGGGGAGCACAATCAGCCCCAGCATTTT. Protein: CASSLGEHNQPQHF.

CDR3 bases: TGTGCCAGCAGCCGTAGAGCGCTTTTCGAGTCCGGGGAGCTGTTTTTT. Translated: CASSRRALFESGELFF. This chain uses TRBV11-2 with TRBJ2-2; D is unclear. CDR3 length: 16 residues. Germline V gene data show CDR1 as SGHAT and CDR2 as FQNNGV. Trimming stripped 5 bases from V and 6 bases from J, with 19 bases between.

V gene TRBV30 combines with J gene TRBJ1-1; TRBD1 is a possible D gene (6 bases). The CDR3 length is 14 residues. V shed 5 bases and J shed 2 bases, with 15 bases lying between them. Germline V gene data show CDR1 as GTSNPN and CDR2 as SVGIG (reference sequence). The DNA for the CDR3 is TGTGCCTGGGAACCGACAGGATTCAACACTGAAGCTTTCTTT. This gives the protein CAWEPTGFNTEAFF.

The CDR3 sequence: CATRRQNYEQYF. The CDR3 region has the DNA TGTGCCACTAGACGACAGAACTACGAGCAGTACTTC. The chain combines TRBV2 with TRBJ2-7, with D possibly being TRBD1 (5 bases). This CDR3 has 12 residues. Deletions cut 10 bases from V and 3 bases from J, with 13 bases between. In germline, CDR1 is SNHLY, CDR2 FYNNEI.

The V gene is TRBV2, the J gene TRBJ2-2; the D gene is possibly TRBD1 (6 bases). This CDR3 region has 13 residues. Germline loops: CDR1 SNHLY, CDR2 FYNNEI. V was trimmed by 6 bases and J by 5 bases, leaving 10 bases between them. CDR3 nucleotides: TGTGCCAGCAGGCCCGACAGGACCGGGGAGCTGTTTTTT. Encoded protein: CASRPDRTGELFF.

The V call is TRBV5-1, the J call TRBJ2-5; the match to TRBD2 covers 7 bases. Germline V gene lookup returns CDR1 SGHRS and CDR2 YFSETQ. The CDR3 sequence is 14 residues long. Trimming cost V 5 bases and J 2 bases; bases outside gene matches: 6. DNA of the CDR3: TGCGCCAGCAGTAGGGCGGGGGAACAAGAGACCCAGTACTTC. Translated: CASSRAGEQETQYF.

This chain uses TRBV27 with TRBJ1-5; a weak D match, TRBD1 (5 bases). CDR3 length: 14 amino acids. Trimming took off 3 bases at V and 4 bases at J, with 10 bases between the two ends. In germline, CDR1 is MNHEY, CDR2 SMNVEV (reference sequence). CDR3 bases: TGTGCCAGCAGTTTTTCCGGGGGAAATCAGCCCCAGCATTTT. It codes for CASSFSGGNQPQHF.

The chain is built from TRBV11-2 and TRBJ2-3; D may be TRBD2 (5 bases). Germline V lookup: CDR1 SGHAT, CDR2 FQNNGV. CDR3 length: 15 amino acids. V lost 2 bases, J lost 6 bases, and 15 bases lay in between. CDR3 protein: CASSLSGRGADTQYF. In DNA form, the CDR3 reads TGTGCCAGCAGCTTATCGGGTCGGGGTGCGGATACGCAGTATTTT.

The rearrangement links TRBV27 to TRBJ2-2; D might be TRBD2 (6 bases). This CDR3 is built from 15 residues. The germline V gene encodes CDR1 MNHEY and CDR2 SMNVEV (reference sequence). Trimming removed 1 base at V and 2 bases at J, with 8 bases between. CDR3 nucleotide sequence: TGTGCCAGCAGTTTATTCGGGACTAACACCGGGGAGCTGTTTTTT. This gives the protein CASSLFGTNTGELFF.

The J gene is TRBJ1-2, the V gene TRBV30; D not resolved. Deletions cut 0 bases from V and 3 bases from J, with 11 bases between. Per germline, CDR1 GTSNPN and CDR2 SVGIG (reference sequence). CDR3 length: 14 residues. The CDR3 coding sequence is TGTGCCTGGAGTGTAAGTAGAGGAGACTATGGCTACACCTTC. Translated, it gives CAWSVSRGDYGYTF.

In this sample, this clone turned up once. The V gene is TRBV30, the J gene TRBJ2-4; maybe TRBD2 (6 bases). CDR1 and CDR2 (germline): GTSNPN, SVGIG (reference sequence). This CDR3 is built from 19 residues. The V end was cut by 2 bases, the J end by 9 bases, with 32 bases between. CDR3 in DNA: TGTGCCTGGAGTTTTTCCCCGCCCGGGGGAGCGGAGGGCAGGAGCATTCAGTACTTC. Translation: CAWSFSPPGGAEGRSIQYF.

The rearrangement joins TRBV10-3 to TRBJ1-1; D is undetermined. The CDR3 sequence is 12 residues long. Germline CDR1 and CDR2: ENHRY and SYGVKD. The ends were cut back, 5 bases at V and 4 bases at J, with 8 bases in the middle. In DNA, the CDR3 is TGTGCCATCAGTAGACCGGGCACTGAAGCTTTCTTT. It codes for CAISRPGTEAFF.

A remark on this clone: The junction and the germline gene differ at one end; a read error may be behind it. The chain employs TRBV5-1 and TRBJ2-2; D perhaps matches TRBD2 (6 bases). The CDR3 is made up of 12 amino acids. The V gene's germline CDR1 is SGHRS and CDR2 YFSETQ. DNA of the CDR3: TGCGCCAGCAGCTTTCTCGGCGGGGAGCTGCTTTTT. Translation: CASSFLGGELLF.

V is TRBV5-4 and J is TRBJ1-4; 7 bases match TRBD1. The germline V gene encodes CDR1 SGHNT and CDR2 YYREEE (reference sequence). The CDR3 loop spans 14 amino acids. With 2 bases clipped from V and 11 bases from J, the junction kept 9 bases outside the gene matches. The CDR3 DNA reads TGTGCCAGCAGCTTATTAGGAGGGGGCGATAAACTGTTTTTT. It is translated as CASSLLGGGDKLFF.

This clone was found a few times. This chain connects TRBV2 to TRBJ2-7; D not resolved. CDR3 length equals 14 residues. V dropped 0 bases and J dropped 1 base, with 7 bases sitting between them. CDR1 SNHLY and CDR2 FYNNEI come from the germline V gene. The CDR3 loop reads CASSEASVSYEQYF. The DNA of the CDR3 is TGTGCCAGCAGTGAAGCCTCGGTATCCTACGAGCAGTACTTC.

This clone has only a few counts. The chain has TRBV30 and TRBJ2-7; 10 bases align to TRBD1. Germline CDR1 and CDR2: GTSNPN and SVGIG (reference sequence). The CDR3 runs 14 residues. The junction had 4 bases not matched to a gene; V was cut back by 0 bases and J by 5 bases. The chain's CDR3 is CAWSVGTGVNEQYF. CDR3 DNA: TGTGCCTGGAGTGTGGGGACAGGGGTAAACGAGCAGTACTTC.

V gene TRBV7-9 combines with J gene TRBJ2-7; 10 bases fit TRBD2. With V trimmed by 4 bases and J by 2 bases, 5 bases remained unmatched. The CDR3 runs 15 residues. CDR1 SEHNR and CDR2 FQNEAQ come from the germline V gene (reference sequence). CDR3 nucleotides: TGTGCCAGCAGCTCGCTAGCGGGAGAACCCTACGAGCAGTACTTC. Translation gives CASSSLAGEPYEQYF.

The rearrangement uses TRBV7-8 and TRBJ1-2, with 7 bases matching TRBD1. The V gene end was trimmed by 3 bases and the J gene end by 5 bases; junction bases not matched to a gene: 12. CDR3 length: 16 residues. From germline, CDR1 is SGHVS and CDR2 FQNEAQ. The CDR3 is CASSLRFGTAQYGYTF. CDR3 coding DNA: TGTGCCAGCAGCTTGAGGTTCGGGACAGCACAATATGGCTACACCTTC.

The chain has TRBV29-1 and TRBJ2-1; TRBD2 is a possible D gene (6 bases). The CDR3 is 12 residues long. Germline CDR1 is SQVTM and CDR2 is ANQGSEA. Deletions cut 4 bases from V and 6 bases from J, with 10 bases between. CDR3 region: CSVGERVNEQFF. The CDR3 DNA reads as TGCAGCGTTGGTGAGCGGGTCAATGAGCAGTTCTTC.

The rearrangement joins TRBV10-3 to TRBJ2-4; the D gene is possibly TRBD2 (5 bases). The length of the CDR3 is 16 residues. Trimming removed 0 bases at V and 6 bases at J, with 15 bases between. Germline-derived CDR1 and CDR2 are ENHRY and SYGVKD. CDR3 protein: CAISESRDIGVNIQYF. The CDR3 DNA reads as TGTGCCATCAGTGAGTCGAGGGATATCGGGGTAAACATTCAGTACTTC.